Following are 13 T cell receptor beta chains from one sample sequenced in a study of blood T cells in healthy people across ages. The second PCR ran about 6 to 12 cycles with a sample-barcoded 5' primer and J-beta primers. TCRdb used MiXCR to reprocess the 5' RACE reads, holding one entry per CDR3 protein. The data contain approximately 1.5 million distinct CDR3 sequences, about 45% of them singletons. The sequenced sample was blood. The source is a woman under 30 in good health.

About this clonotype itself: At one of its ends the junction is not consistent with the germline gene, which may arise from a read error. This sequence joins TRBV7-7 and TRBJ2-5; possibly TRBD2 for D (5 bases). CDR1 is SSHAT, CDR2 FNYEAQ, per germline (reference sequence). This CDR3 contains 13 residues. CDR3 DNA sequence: TGTGCTAGCAGCTTAGCGAGGAACAATGAGCAGTACTTC. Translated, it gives CASSLARNNEQYF. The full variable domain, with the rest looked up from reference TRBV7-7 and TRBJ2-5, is GAGVSQSPRYKVTKRGQDVTLRCDPISSHATLYWYQQALGQGPEFLTYFNYEAQPDKSGLPSDRFSAERPEGSISTLTIQRTEQRDSAMYRCASSLARNNEQYFGPGTRLLVL.

The CDR3 loop reads CASRPTSMKQYF. The CDR3 DNA is TGTGCCAGCAGGCCGACATCCATGAAGCAGTATTTT. The rearrangement uses TRBV5-5 and TRBJ2-3; no firm D call. The CDR3 is 12 residues long. The germline CDR1 and CDR2 sequences are SGHKS and YYEKEE (reference sequence). The ends were cut back, 5 bases at V and 11 bases at J, with 15 bases in the middle.

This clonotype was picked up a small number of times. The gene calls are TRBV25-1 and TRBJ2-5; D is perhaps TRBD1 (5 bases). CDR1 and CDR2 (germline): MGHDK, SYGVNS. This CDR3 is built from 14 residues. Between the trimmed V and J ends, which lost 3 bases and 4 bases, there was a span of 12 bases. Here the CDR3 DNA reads TGTGCCAGCAGTGAGTCCAGGGTCTTAGAGACCCAGTACTTC. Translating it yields CASSESRVLETQYF. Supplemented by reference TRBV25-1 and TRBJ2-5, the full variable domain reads EADIYQTPRYLVIGTGKKITLECSQTMGHDKMYWYQQDPGMELHLIHYSYGVNSTEKGDLSSESTVSRIRTEHFPLTLESARPSHTSQYLCASSESRVLETQYFGPGTRLLVL.

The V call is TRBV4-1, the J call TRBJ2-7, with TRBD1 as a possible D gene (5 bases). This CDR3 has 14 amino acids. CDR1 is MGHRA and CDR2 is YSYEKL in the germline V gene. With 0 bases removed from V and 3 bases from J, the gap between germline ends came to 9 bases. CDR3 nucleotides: TGCGCCAGCAGCCAAGAAGGCAGGGTCTACGAGCAGTACTTC. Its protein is CASSQEGRVYEQYF.

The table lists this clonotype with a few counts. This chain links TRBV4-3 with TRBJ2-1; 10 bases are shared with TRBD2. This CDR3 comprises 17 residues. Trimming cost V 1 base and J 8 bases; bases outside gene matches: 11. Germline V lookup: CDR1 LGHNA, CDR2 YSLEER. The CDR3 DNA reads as TGCGCCAGCAGCCAAGCGCTAGCGGGGGCCCAAAGGTATGAGCAGTTCTTC. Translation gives CASSQALAGAQRYEQFF.

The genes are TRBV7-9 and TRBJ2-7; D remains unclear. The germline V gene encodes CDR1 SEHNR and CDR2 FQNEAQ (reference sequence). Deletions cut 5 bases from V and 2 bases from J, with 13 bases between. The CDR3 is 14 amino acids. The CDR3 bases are TGTGCCAGCAGCGCCCCGCAGGTAGCCTACGAGCAGTACTTC. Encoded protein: CASSAPQVAYEQYF.

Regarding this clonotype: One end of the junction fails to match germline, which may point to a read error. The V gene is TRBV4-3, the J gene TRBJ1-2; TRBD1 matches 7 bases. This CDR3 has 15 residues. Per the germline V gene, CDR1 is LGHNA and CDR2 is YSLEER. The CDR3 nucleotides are TGCGCCAGCAGCGCCCGGGACAGAGCTAACTGTGGCTACACCTTC. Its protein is CASSARDRANCGYTF.

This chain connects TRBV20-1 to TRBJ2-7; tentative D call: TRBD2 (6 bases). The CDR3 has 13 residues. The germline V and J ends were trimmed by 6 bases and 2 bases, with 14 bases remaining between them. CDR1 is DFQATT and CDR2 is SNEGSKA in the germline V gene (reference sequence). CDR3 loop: CSARDFLTYEQYF. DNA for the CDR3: TGCAGTGCAAGGGACTTCCTTACCTACGAGCAGTACTTC.

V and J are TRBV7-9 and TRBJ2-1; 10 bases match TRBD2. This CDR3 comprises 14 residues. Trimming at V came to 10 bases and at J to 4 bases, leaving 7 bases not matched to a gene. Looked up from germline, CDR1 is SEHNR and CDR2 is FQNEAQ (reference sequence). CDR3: CATSTSGVYNEQFF. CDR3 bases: TGTGCCACAAGTACTAGCGGGGTTTACAATGAGCAGTTCTTC.

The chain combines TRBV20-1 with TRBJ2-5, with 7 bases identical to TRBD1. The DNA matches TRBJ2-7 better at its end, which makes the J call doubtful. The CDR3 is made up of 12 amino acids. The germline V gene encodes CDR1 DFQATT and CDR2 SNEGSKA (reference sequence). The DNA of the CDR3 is TGCAGTGCCAGGCCGCAGGGGGTCGAGCAGTACTTC. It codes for CSARPQGVEQYF.

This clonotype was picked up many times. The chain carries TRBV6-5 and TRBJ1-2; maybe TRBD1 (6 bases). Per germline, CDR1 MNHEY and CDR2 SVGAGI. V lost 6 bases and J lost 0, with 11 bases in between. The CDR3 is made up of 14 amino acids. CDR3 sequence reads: CASSRGQTNYGYTF. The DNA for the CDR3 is TGTGCCAGCAGCCGGGGACAAACTAACTATGGCTACACCTTC.

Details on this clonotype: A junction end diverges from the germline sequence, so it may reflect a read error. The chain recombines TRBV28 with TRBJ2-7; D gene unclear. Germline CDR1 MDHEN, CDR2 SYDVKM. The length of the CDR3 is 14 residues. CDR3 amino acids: CASRTPGWTYELYF. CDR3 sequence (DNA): TGTGCCAGCAGGACCCCTGGCTGGACCTACGAGCTGTACTTC.

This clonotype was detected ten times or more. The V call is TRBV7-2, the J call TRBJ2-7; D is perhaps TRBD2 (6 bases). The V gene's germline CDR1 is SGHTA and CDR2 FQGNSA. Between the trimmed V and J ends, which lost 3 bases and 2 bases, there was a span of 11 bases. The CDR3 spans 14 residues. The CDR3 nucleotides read TGTGCCAGCAGCTTTGCGGGGAAAACCTACGAGCAGTACTTC. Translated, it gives CASSFAGKTYEQYF. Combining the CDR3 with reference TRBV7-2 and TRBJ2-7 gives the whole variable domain GAGVSQSPSNKVTEKGKDVELRCDPISGHTALYWYRQSLGQGLEFLIYFQGNSAPDKSGLPSDRFSAERTGGSVSTLTIQRTQQEDSAVYLCASSFAGKTYEQYFGPGTRLTVT.